Below are 27 T cell receptor beta chains sequenced from a single sample in a study. MiXCR was run by TCRdb on the 5' RACE reads, yielding one entry per CDR3 protein. Among 55,000 to 70,000 distinct CDR3 sequences, 28% were seen once, and the ten largest hold approximately 3%. Sequenced: tumor-infiltrating memory CD4+ T cells sorted from the breast tumor. Subset reported: memory CD4+ T cells, CD4+CD45RO+CD25-. The receptors originated from a female donor with breast cancer.

The genes are TRBV29-1 and TRBJ2-7; no reliable D call. Germline V gene lookup returns CDR1 SQVTM and CDR2 ANQGSEA. The CDR3 is 11 amino acids. V gave up 1 base and J gave up 4 bases, with 5 bases separating them. The CDR3 spells CSVEVEYEQYF. The DNA of the CDR3 is TGCAGCGTTGAAGTTGAATACGAGCAGTACTTC.

The chain carries TRBV7-2 and TRBJ2-7; possibly TRBD2 for D (6 bases). Germline CDR1 is SGHTA and CDR2 is FQGNSA. There are 14 residues in the CDR3. V lost 4 bases to trimming and J lost 4 bases, with 14 bases between them. CDR3 sequence (DNA): TGTGCCAGCAGCTGGAGGGGCGGCGAATACGAGCAGTACTTC. Amino acid sequence: CASSWRGGEYEQYF.

In this sample, this clonotype turned up a few times. The genes are TRBV24-1 and TRBJ1-5; TRBD1 might be the D (5 bases). Trimming pared 4 bases from V and 7 bases from J, leaving 10 bases between. CDR1 and CDR2 (germline): KGHDR, SFDVKD. The CDR3 spans 13 residues. The CDR3 sequence: CATSDRGDQPQHF. Written as DNA, the CDR3 is TGTGCCACCAGTGACCGGGGGGACCAGCCCCAGCATTTT.

This clonotype showed up just a few times. This chain links TRBV5-1 with TRBJ2-1, with no clear D. Germline V gene lookup returns CDR1 SGHRS and CDR2 YFSETQ. The length of the CDR3 is 15 residues. The V and J ends lost 4 bases and 4 bases respectively, with 15 bases between them. The CDR3 nucleotides are TGCGCCAGCAGCCCGAACCAAGTGGGATACAATGAGCAGTTCTTC. It yields the protein CASSPNQVGYNEQFF.

A note on this clonotype: One end of the junction is discordant with germline, which a read error may explain. The gene calls are TRBV28 and TRBJ1-2; D is uncertain. The CDR3 extends over 14 amino acids. CDR1 MDHEN and CDR2 SYDVKM come from the germline V gene. In nucleotides, the CDR3 is TGTGCCAGCAGTCCCTCCGACAACAACTATGGCCACACCTTC. It encodes CASSPSDNNYGHTF.

This clonotype was detected ten times or more. The gene calls are TRBV28 and TRBJ2-3; D unresolved. Per the germline V gene, CDR1 is MDHEN and CDR2 is SYDVKM. The V end was cut by 4 bases, the J end by 4 bases, with 12 bases between. The CDR3 sequence is 14 residues long. The CDR3 DNA follows: TGTGCCAGCAGTTCTCAAAGTTATCCAGATACGCAGTATTTT. Translated: CASSSQSYPDTQYF.

The rearrangement joins TRBV6-5 to TRBJ1-1, with 9 nucleotides matching TRBD1. CDR1 is MNHEY and CDR2 is SVGAGI in the germline V gene. CDR3 length: 16 amino acids. The ends lost 6 bases at V and 4 bases at J; junction bases unmatched: 12. CDR3 nucleotide sequence: TGTGCCAGCAGGCCTTGGGGACAGGGAACGACCACTGAAGCTTTCTTT. Amino acid sequence: CASRPWGQGTTTEAFF.

This clonotype was counted at least ten times. This chain connects TRBV6-5 to TRBJ1-5; perhaps TRBD1 as D (5 bases). The CDR3 is 13 residues long. Germline-derived CDR1 and CDR2 are MNHEY and SVGAGI. The ends were cut back, 6 bases at V and 7 bases at J, with 13 bases in the middle. In DNA form, the CDR3 reads TGTGCCAGCAGCCTCGGGGGAGACCAGCCCCAGCATTTT. Amino acid sequence: CASSLGGDQPQHF.

The genes are TRBV6-6 and TRBJ1-4; 7 nucleotides align to TRBD1. V shed 6 bases and J 7 bases; nucleotides not matched to a gene: 8. The CDR3 runs to 14 residues. Germline CDR1 reads MNHNY; CDR2 reads SVGAGI (reference sequence). CDR3 nucleotides: TGTGCCAGCAGCCGAGGGGGCTCGGGTGAAAAACTGTTTTTT. It encodes CASSRGGSGEKLFF.

V and J are TRBV4-2 and TRBJ1-2; TRBD1 matches at 10 bases. Germline lookup yields CDR1 LGHNA and CDR2 YNFKEQ. The CDR3 contains 15 residues. Trimming at V came to 3 bases and at J to 8 bases, leaving 9 bases not matched to a gene. The CDR3 spells CASSQAGQGMGGYTF. The CDR3 region has the DNA TGTGCCAGCAGCCAGGCGGGACAGGGGATGGGCGGCTACACCTTC.

The chain combines TRBV7-2 with TRBJ1-1; tentative D call: TRBD1 (6 bases). The germline CDR1 and CDR2 sequences are SGHTA and FQGNSA. The V and J ends lost 7 bases and 1 base respectively, with 16 bases between them. CDR3 length equals 15 residues. The CDR3 DNA reads TGTGCCAGCACCCCGGGGCGGGGGCAGAACACTGAAGCTTTCTTT. The encoded protein is CASTPGRGQNTEAFF.

V is TRBV9 and J is TRBJ2-3; D is possibly TRBD1 (6 bases). Germline V CDR1 and CDR2: SGDLS, YYNGEE. V was trimmed by 3 bases and J by 0 bases, leaving 8 bases between them. The CDR3 sequence is 14 residues long. The CDR3 nucleotides read TGTGCCAGCAGCGAGAGGGGGAGCACAGATACGCAGTATTTT. It specifies CASSERGSTDTQYF.

The chain recombines TRBV6-1 with TRBJ1-2; 7 nucleotides line up with TRBD1. The CDR3 is 13 residues long. Germline lookup yields CDR1 MNHNS and CDR2 SASEGT. With V trimmed by 6 bases and J by 2 bases, 3 bases remained unmatched. Here the CDR3 reads CASSRDSNYGYTF. The CDR3 DNA reads as TGTGCCAGCAGCCGGGACAGCAACTATGGCTACACCTTC.

With regard to this clonotype: A junction end diverges from the germline sequence, so it may reflect a read error. The rearrangement uses TRBV7-3 and TRBJ2-5; 8 bases map to TRBD1. There are 17 residues in the CDR3. Germline lookup yields CDR1 SGHTA and CDR2 FQGTGA. CDR3 residues: CSSSPSPRQGSKETQYF. CDR3 sequence (DNA): TGTTCCAGCAGCCCTTCTCCCCGACAGGGGAGTAAAGAGACCCAGTACTTC.

The sample holds a few counts of this clonotype. J is TRBJ2-1 and V is TRBV20-1; no reliable D call. This CDR3 contains 14 residues. Germline V gene sequence: CDR1 DFQATT, CDR2 SNEGSKA (reference sequence). Trimming removed 6 bases at V and 1 base at J, with 13 bases between. For the CDR3, the DNA is TGCAGTGCCATCGACACCCTGTCCTACAATGAGCAGTTCTTC. Residues: CSAIDTLSYNEQFF.

Ten or more counts support this clonotype. The rearrangement uses TRBV12-3 or TRBV12-4 and TRBJ1-4; possible D gene TRBD1, 5 bases. With 5 bases removed from V and 14 bases from J, the gap between germline ends came to 18 bases. The CDR3 has 13 amino acids. The CDR3 sequence: CASSPGPRTRLFF. The CDR3 DNA sequence: TGTGCCAGCAGTCCGGGACCCCGGACTCGGCTGTTTTTT.

In this sample, this clonotype turned up a few times. The V call is TRBV7-9, the J call TRBJ2-5; D is undetermined. The V end was cut by 5 bases, the J end by 7 bases, with 17 bases between. Germline V gene data show CDR1 as SEHNR and CDR2 as FQNEAQ (reference sequence). The CDR3 is made up of 14 amino acids. The CDR3: CASSPADPPGTQYF. The CDR3 bases are TGTGCCAGCAGCCCCGCAGACCCGCCGGGGACCCAGTACTTC.

In this sample, this clonotype turned up a few times. This chain uses TRBV6-2 or TRBV6-3 with TRBJ1-4, with 8 bases aligning to TRBD1. CDR3 size: 16 residues. Trimming removed 6 bases from V and 8 bases from J; junction bases left unmatched: 14. Germline lookup yields CDR1 MNHEY and CDR2 SVGEGT. The CDR3 coding sequence is TGTGCCAGCAGCAGCCGTACGACAGGGGTTGGCGAAAAACTGTTTTTT. Residues: CASSSRTTGVGEKLFF.

This clonotype was seen at least ten times. The rearrangement joins TRBV7-2 to TRBJ2-3; D gene uncertain. Germline V gene lookup returns CDR1 SGHTA and CDR2 FQGNSA. V lost 0 bases, J lost 6 bases, and 7 bases lay in between. The CDR3 is 13 residues long. Here the CDR3 reads CASSLAYTDTQYF. The CDR3 DNA follows: TGTGCCAGCAGCTTAGCGTACACCGATACGCAGTATTTT.

The J gene is TRBJ1-1, the V gene TRBV5-1; 8 bases agree with TRBD1. J gave up 4 bases and V 7 bases, and 9 bases lay outside the gene matches. The CDR3 is 14 residues long. Looked up from germline, CDR1 is SGHRS and CDR2 is YFSETQ. The CDR3 sequence is CASATGGAVTEAFF. CDR3 sequence (DNA): TGCGCCAGCGCCACAGGGGGGGCGGTCACTGAAGCTTTCTTT.

This chain connects TRBV5-4 to TRBJ2-7; 7 bases are shared with TRBD1. Germline V lookup: CDR1 SGHNT, CDR2 YYREEE (reference sequence). Trimming took 0 bases from V and 0 from J; bases not matched to a gene: 6. This CDR3 comprises 16 residues. This CDR3 is CASSLGIGTASYEQYF. CDR3 coding DNA: TGTGCCAGCAGCTTGGGGATCGGGACAGCCTCCTACGAGCAGTACTTC.

This rearrangement joins TRBV10-3 to TRBJ1-1; D not certain. This CDR3 is built from 14 residues. Germline V gene data show CDR1 as ENHRY and CDR2 as SYGVKD. Deletions cut 3 bases from V and 5 bases from J, with 13 bases between. CDR3 region: CAISDPEGRTEAFF. Written as DNA, the CDR3 is TGTGCCATCAGTGACCCGGAAGGGAGAACTGAAGCTTTCTTT.

The table lists this clonotype with many counts. The chain uses TRBV5-1 and TRBJ1-1; D not resolved. With 2 bases removed from V and 0 bases from J, the gap between germline ends came to 8 bases. The CDR3 runs 14 residues. The V gene's germline CDR1 is SGHRS and CDR2 YFSETQ. The CDR3 loop is CASSFATMNTEAFF. CDR3 DNA sequence: TGCGCCAGCAGCTTTGCGACTATGAACACTGAAGCTTTCTTT.

The J gene is TRBJ2-2, the V gene TRBV7-3, with D possibly being TRBD1 or TRBD2 (6 bases each). This CDR3 is 14 amino acids long. The germline CDR1 and CDR2 sequences are SGHTA and FQGTGA. Trimming left V 6 bases short and J 5 bases short, with 13 bases between. The CDR3 loop is CASSRGTATGELFF. The DNA of the CDR3 is TGTGCCAGCAGTAGGGGGACTGCTACCGGGGAGCTGTTTTTT.

The chain links TRBV10-3 to TRBJ2-7; D uncertain. V dropped 4 bases and J dropped 0 bases, with 4 bases sitting between them. CDR1 and CDR2 from the germline V gene are ENHRY and SYGVKD. The CDR3 is 12 amino acids. The CDR3 DNA reads as TGTGCCATCAGTGCAGCCTCCTACGAGCAGTACTTC. Encoded protein: CAISAASYEQYF.

The J gene is TRBJ2-3, the V gene TRBV29-1; no clear D. This CDR3 has 10 residues. V was trimmed by 6 bases and J by 9 bases, leaving 10 bases between them. Germline lookup yields CDR1 SQVTM and CDR2 ANQGSEA. The CDR3 nucleotides read TGCAGCGTCCCGGTAGACACGCAGTATTTT. Translating gives CSVPVDTQYF.

This clonotype was counted a few times. This chain connects TRBV5-1 to TRBJ1-1; no firm D call. The CDR3 is 13 amino acids. V lost 5 bases and J lost 0, with 8 bases in between. The germline gives CDR1 SGHRS, CDR2 YFSETQ. The CDR3 here is CASSAEMNTEAFF. The DNA for the CDR3 is TGCGCCAGCAGTGCGGAGATGAACACTGAAGCTTTCTTT.